This T cell receptor (beta chain) came from a study of CD8+CD57+ T cells in acquired aplastic anemia. Across the whole study: DNA recovered from sorted CD4+ and CD8+ cells had a mean of approximately 3 ug.

CDR1 and CDR2 from the germline V gene are MDHEN and SYDVKM. The V and J ends lost 7 bases and 3 bases respectively, with 19 bases between them. The CDR3 spans 15 residues. This clonotype has just a few counts. What it binds is unknown. Patients chosen for sequencing had CD8+CD57+ cells that had expanded, as shown by flow cytometry. Each patient carried a diagnosis of severe acquired aplastic anemia. Blood samples were obtained from patients who had received no prior therapy. Study findings and constraints: Overlapping CD8+ CDR3 repertoires of patients and controls contained roughly 29 shared sequences.

Profiling of TCR beta VDJ combinations and CDR3 sequences used genomic DNA as template. One entry per CDR3 protein results from TCRdb running MiXCR on the reads. The sample comprises 200,000 to 250,000 distinct CDR3 sequences, around 45% of which are singletons, and 7% to 9.5% rests with the top ten. The sample was sorted CD4+, CD8+, or CD8+CD57+ T cells (not recorded which) from PBMCs. The rearrangement joins TRBV28 to TRBJ2-7; a possible D gene is TRBD1 (6 bases). The sequence was collected from a human donor with aplastic anemia. The CDR3 DNA reads as TGTGCCAGCACCTACAGGGCAGACCTACACTACGAGCAGTACTTC. Protein: CASTYRADLHYEQYF.